Listed here is a single T cell receptor beta chain. Its antigen is unknown. Germline V CDR1 and CDR2: MDHEN, SYDVKM. With V trimmed by 8 bases and J by 1 base, 35 bases remained unmatched. The CDR3 sequence is 24 residues long. The data are from a study of T cell responses to AZD1222 COVID-19 vaccine. Whole-study findings and limits: Researchers took repertoire samples only after the peak T cell response had come. The study reported that nearly half of spike-specific TCRs target unmutated variant regions. At baseline, just five to seven AZD1222 recipients tested seropositive. Spike-spanning, vaccine-associated CD4 TCRs were dominant at 160-218 and 743-854.

Produced via immunoSEQ multiplex PCR; TCRdb's table is partial and in-frame only. The sample lists over 30,000 clones, about 88% occurring once. The specimen was peripheral blood, collected 28 days after the second dose of the MenACWY control vaccine. The clonotype comes from an adult who received the MenACWY meningococcal vaccine as a control. The V and J genes are TRBV28 and TRBJ1-1; 9 bases are shared with TRBD1. The CDR3 reads CASLQGTGSFGDPFPVWSNTEAFF. The CDR3 DNA is TGTGCCAGCCTGCAGGGGACAGGGTCATTTGGGGACCCGTTCCCGGTATGGTCGAACACTGAAGCTTTCTTT.